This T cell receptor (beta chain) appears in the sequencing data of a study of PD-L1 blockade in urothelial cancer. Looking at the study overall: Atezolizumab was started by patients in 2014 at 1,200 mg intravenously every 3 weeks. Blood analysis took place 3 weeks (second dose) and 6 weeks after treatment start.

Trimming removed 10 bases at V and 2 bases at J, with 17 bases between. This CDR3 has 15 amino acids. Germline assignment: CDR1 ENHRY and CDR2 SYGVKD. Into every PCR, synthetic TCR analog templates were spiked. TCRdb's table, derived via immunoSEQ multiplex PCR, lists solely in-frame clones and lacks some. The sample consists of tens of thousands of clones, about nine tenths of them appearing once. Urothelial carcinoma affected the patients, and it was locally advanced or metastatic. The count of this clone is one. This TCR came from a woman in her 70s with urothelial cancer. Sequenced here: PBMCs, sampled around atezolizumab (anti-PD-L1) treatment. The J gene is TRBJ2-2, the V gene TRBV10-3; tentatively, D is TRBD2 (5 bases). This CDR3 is CATQKAESNTGELFF. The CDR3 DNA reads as TGTGCCACGCAAAAAGCGGAATCAAACACCGGGGAGCTGTTTTTT.